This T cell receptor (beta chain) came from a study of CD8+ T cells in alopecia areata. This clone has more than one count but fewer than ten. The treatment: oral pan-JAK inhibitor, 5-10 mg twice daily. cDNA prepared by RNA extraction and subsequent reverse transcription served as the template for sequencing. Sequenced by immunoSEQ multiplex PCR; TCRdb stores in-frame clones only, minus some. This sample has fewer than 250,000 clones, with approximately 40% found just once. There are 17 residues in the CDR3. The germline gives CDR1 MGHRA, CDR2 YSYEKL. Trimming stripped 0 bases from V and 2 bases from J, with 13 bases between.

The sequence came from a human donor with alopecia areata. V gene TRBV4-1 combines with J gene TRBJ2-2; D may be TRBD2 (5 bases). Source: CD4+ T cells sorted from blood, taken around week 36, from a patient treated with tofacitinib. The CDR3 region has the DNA TGCGCCAGCAGCCAAGAGGGCAGGAGGCCAAACACCGGGGAGCTGTTTTTT. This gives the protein CASSQEGRRPNTGELFF.